This TCR beta chain is from a study of CD8 T cells in ankylosing spondylitis. Findings of the study overall: What seemed typical of ankylosing spondylitis blood was a TCR beta motif built from roughly 8 highly homologous variants. Disease-linked clones reportedly concentrated significantly in matched ankylosing spondylitis synovial fluid. Clones linked with disease were CD8+ and fairly uncommon in the peripheral blood.

TCRdb ran MiXCR on the 5' RACE reads and lists one entry per CDR3 protein. The sample lists 150,000 to 200,000 distinct CDR3 sequences, about a third occurring once. As to this clonotype: Its antigen is undetermined.

Sequenced: synovial fluid, either unsorted or a sorted T cell fraction (not recorded which). The sequence was collected from a male donor with ankylosing spondylitis.

CDR3 in amino acids: CASSLSAGGVRGYTF. The CDR3 DNA reads as TGTGCCAGCAGTTTATCGGCAGGGGGGGTACGAGGCTACACCTTC. The V and J genes are TRBV27 and TRBJ1-2; 7 bases agree with TRBD1. This CDR3 region has 15 residues. V was pared by 0 bases and J by 8 bases, with 9 bases of the junction left unmatched. Germline CDR1 and CDR2: MNHEY and SMNVEV (reference sequence).